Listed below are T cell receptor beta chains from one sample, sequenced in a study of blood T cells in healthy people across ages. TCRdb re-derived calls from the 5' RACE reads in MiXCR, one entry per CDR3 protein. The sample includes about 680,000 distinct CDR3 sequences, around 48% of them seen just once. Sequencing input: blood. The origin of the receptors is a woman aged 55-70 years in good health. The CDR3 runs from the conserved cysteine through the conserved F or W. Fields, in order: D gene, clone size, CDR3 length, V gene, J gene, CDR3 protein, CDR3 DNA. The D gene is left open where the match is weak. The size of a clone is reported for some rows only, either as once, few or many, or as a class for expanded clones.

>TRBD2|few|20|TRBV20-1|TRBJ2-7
CSARVPYETSGRARSYEQYF
TGCAGTGCTAGAGTCCCTTACGAGACTAGCGGGAGGGCCAGGTCCTACGAGCAGTACTTC
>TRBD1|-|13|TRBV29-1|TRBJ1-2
CSVEDARDRSCTF
TGCAGCGTTGAAGATGCCCGGGACAGGAGCTGCACCTTC
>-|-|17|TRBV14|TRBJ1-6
CASSLFGKSSYNSPLHF
TGTGCCAGCAGCTTATTCGGGAAAAGCTCCTATAATTCACCCCTCCACTTT
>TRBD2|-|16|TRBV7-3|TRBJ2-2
CASSRLAGAVTGELFF
TGTGCCAGCAGTCGACTAGCGGGAGCCGTTACCGGGGAGCTGTTTTTT
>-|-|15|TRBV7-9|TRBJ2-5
CASKGLVGEGETQYF
TGTGCCAGCAAAGGTCTAGTGGGAGAAGGAGAGACCCAGTACTTC
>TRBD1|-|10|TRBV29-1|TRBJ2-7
CSVQGTEQYF
TGCAGCGTACAGGGGACCGAGCAGTACTTC
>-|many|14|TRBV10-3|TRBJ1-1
CAISEPDGNTEAFF
TGTGCCATCAGTGAGCCGGACGGGAACACTGAAGCTTTCTTT
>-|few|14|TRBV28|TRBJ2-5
CASSFAGREETQYF
TGTGCCAGCAGTTTCGCAGGGCGGGAAGAGACCCAGTACTTC
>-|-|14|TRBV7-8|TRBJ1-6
CASSLNTLQTPLHF
TGTGCCAGCAGCTTAAACACATTACAAACGCCCCTCCACTTT
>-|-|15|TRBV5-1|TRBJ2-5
CASSQGQVLQETQYF
TGCGCCAGCAGCCAGGGACAAGTACTACAAGAGACCCAGTACTTC
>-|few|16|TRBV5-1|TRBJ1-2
CASSPRGPGSLYGYTF
TGCGCCAGCAGCCCGCGGGGACCCGGATCCCTCTATGGCTACACCTTC
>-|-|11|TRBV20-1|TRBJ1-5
CSANPLEPQHF
TGCAGTGCCAATCCTTTAGAGCCCCAGCATTTT
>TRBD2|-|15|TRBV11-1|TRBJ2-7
CASSLVGREAGEQYF
TGTGCCAGCAGCTTAGTTGGGCGGGAGGCTGGCGAGCAGTACTTC
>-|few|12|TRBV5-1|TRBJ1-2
CASPGRNYGYTF
TGCGCCAGCCCCGGACGGAACTATGGCTACACCTTC
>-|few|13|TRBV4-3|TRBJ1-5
CASSQDAHQPQHF
TGCGCCAGCAGCCAAGATGCCCACCAGCCCCAGCATTTT
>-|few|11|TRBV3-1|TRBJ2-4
CASTSKNIQYF
TGTGCCAGCACCTCCAAAAACATTCAGTACTTC